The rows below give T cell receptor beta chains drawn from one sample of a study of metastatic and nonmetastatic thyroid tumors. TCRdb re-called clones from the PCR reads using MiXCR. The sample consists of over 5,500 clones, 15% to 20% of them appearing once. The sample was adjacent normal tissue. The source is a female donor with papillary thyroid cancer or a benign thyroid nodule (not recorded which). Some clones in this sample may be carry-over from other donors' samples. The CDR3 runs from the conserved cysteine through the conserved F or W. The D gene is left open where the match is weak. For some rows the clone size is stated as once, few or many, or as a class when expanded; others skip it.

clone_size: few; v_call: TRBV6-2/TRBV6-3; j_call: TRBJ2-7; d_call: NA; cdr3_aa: CASSYSAGEQYF; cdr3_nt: TGTGCCAGCAGTTACTCCGCTGGGGAGCAGTACTTC
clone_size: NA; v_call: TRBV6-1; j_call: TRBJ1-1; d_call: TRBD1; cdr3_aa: CASSEDRDRRDTEAFF; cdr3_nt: TGTGCCAGCAGTGAAGATCGGGACAGGAGGGACACTGAAGCTTTCTTT
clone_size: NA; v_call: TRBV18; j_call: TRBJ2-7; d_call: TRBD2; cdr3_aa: CASSRTSGGSSYEQYF; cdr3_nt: TGTGCCAGCTCCCGGACTAGCGGGGGCTCCTCCTACGAGCAGTACTTC
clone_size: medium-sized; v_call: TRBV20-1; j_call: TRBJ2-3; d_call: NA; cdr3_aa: CSARTSGDTQYF; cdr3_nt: TGCAGTGCTAGGACCTCAGGGGATACGCAGTATTTT
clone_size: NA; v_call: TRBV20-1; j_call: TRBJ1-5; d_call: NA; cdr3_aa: CSATGVYSNQPQHF; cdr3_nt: TGCAGTGCCACGGGAGTCTATAGCAATCAGCCCCAGCATTTT
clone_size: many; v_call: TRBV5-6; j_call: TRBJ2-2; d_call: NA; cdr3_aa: CASNTRAGELFF; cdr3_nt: TGTGCCAGCAACACCCGAGCCGGGGAGCTGTTTTTT
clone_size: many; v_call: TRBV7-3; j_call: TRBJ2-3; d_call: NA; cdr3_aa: CASSLNGPFTDTQYF; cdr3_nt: TGTGCCAGCAGCTTGAACGGGCCCTTTACAGATACGCAGTATTTT
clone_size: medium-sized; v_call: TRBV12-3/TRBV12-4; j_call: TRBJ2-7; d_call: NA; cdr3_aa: CASSLESSYEQYF; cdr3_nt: TGTGCCAGCAGTTTGGAGAGCTCCTACGAGCAGTACTTC
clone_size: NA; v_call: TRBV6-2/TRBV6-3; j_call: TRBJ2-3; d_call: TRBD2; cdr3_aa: CASRSTSGGPFADTQYF; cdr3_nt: TGTGCCAGCAGATCGACTAGCGGTGGGCCGTTCGCAGATACGCAGTATTTT
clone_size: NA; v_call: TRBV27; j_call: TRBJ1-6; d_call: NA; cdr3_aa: CASSSRVGKSPLHF; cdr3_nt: TGTGCCAGCAGTAGCAGGGTGGGAAAGTCACCCCTCCACTTT
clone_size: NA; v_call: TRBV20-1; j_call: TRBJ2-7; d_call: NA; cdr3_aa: CSVPAALAYEQYF; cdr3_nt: TGCAGTGTCCCGGCGGCACTAGCCTACGAGCAGTACTTC
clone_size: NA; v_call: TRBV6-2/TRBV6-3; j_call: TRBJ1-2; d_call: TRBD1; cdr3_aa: CASSLGQGAHPIYGYTF; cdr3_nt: TGTGCCAGCAGTCTCGGACAGGGGGCGCATCCCATCTATGGCTACACCTTC
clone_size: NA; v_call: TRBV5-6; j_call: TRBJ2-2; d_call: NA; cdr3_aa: CASSLLIGEQITGELFF; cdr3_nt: TGTGCCAGCAGCTTATTGATAGGGGAGCAAATCACCGGGGAGCTGTTTTTT
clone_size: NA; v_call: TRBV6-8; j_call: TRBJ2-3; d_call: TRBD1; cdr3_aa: CASRPGGRADTQYF; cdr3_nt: TGTGCCAGCCGCCCAGGGGGCAGGGCAGATACGCAGTATTTT
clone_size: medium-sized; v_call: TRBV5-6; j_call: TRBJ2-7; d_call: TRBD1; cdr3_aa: CASSLAGTGPIYEQYF; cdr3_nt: TGTGCCAGCAGCTTGGCCGGGACAGGGCCCATCTACGAGCAGTACTTC
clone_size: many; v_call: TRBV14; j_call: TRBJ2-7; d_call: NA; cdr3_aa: CASSQEEGFHEQYF; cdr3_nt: TGTGCCAGCAGCCAAGAGGAGGGTTTCCACGAGCAGTACTTC
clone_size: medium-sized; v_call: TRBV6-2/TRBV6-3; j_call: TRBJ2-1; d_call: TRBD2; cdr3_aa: CASSYWREGNNEQFF; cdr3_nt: TGTGCCAGCAGTTATTGGCGGGAGGGAAACAATGAGCAGTTCTTC
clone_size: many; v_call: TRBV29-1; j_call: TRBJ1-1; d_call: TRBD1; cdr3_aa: CSVARGHTEAFF; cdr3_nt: TGCAGCGTTGCCAGGGGGCACACTGAAGCTTTCTTT
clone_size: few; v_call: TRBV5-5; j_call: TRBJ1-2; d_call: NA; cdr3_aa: CASSLGVGPSGYTF; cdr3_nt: TGTGCCAGCAGCTTGGGTGTAGGGCCGTCTGGCTACACCTTC
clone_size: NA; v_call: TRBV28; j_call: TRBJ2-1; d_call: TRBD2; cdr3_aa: CASSEKGLAGGPGNEQFF; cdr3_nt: TGTGCCAGCAGTGAAAAAGGACTAGCGGGTGGGCCCGGGAATGAGCAGTTCTTC
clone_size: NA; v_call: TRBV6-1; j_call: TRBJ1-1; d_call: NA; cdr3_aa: CASRPYDRLNAEAFF; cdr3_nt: TGTGCCAGCAGACCTTATGACAGGCTAAACGCTGAAGCTTTCTTT
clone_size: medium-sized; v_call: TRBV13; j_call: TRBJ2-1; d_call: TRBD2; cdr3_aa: CASSLLAGSYNEQFF; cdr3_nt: TGTGCCAGCAGCTTACTAGCGGGCTCCTACAATGAGCAGTTCTTC